The 23 T cell receptor beta chains in this list originate from one sample, sequenced in a study of PD-L1 blockade in urothelial cancer. TCRdb keeps only in-frame clones here, not all; method: immunoSEQ multiplex PCR. Of about 45,000 clones in the sample, approximately 90% were seen once. Time point of the sample: pretreatment peripheral blood. The source material was PBMCs, sampled around atezolizumab (anti-PD-L1) treatment. The source is a donor aged 40 or older with urothelial cancer.

The CDR3 region is CASSQDLGRAKNIQYF. CDR3 DNA: TGCGCCAGCAGCCAAGATCTGGGGAGGGCCAAAAACATTCAGTACTTC. The chain is built from TRBV4-1 and TRBJ2-4, with D possibly matching TRBD2 (6 bases). The CDR3 runs to 16 residues. CDR1 is MGHRA and CDR2 is YSYEKL in the germline V gene. The ends were cut back, 0 bases at V and 1 base at J, with 10 bases in the middle.

The chain couples TRBV7-2 to TRBJ1-1; weak D call: TRBD1 (5 bases). The germline CDR1 and CDR2 sequences are SGHTA and FQGNSA. The CDR3 loop spans 15 amino acids. Between the trimmed V and J ends, which lost 5 bases and 1 base, there was a span of 14 bases. The CDR3 DNA reads as TGTGCCAGCAGCCCGGGGGGGGGTCGGAACACTGAAGCTTTCTTT. Amino acid sequence: CASSPGGGRNTEAFF.

This chain joins TRBV18 and TRBJ2-1; D might be TRBD2 (5 bases). The CDR3 contains 15 residues. Germline values: CDR1 KGHSH, CDR2 LQKENI. V shed 3 bases and J shed 6 bases, with 15 bases lying between them. DNA for the CDR3: TGTGCCAGCTCACCGGGAGTACGTCTGGGCAATGAGCAGTTCTTC. Protein: CASSPGVRLGNEQFF.

The V gene is TRBV23-1, the J gene TRBJ2-3, with unresolved D. TRBV23-1 is treated as an ORF (open reading frame) with a function not yet certain. The CDR3 has 13 residues. The V and J ends lost 9 bases and 1 base respectively, with 11 bases between them. The CDR3 region has the DNA TGCGCCAGGACCGAGAGCGGCACAGATACGCAGTATTTT. Amino acid sequence: CARTESGTDTQYF.

The chain combines TRBV11-3 with TRBJ2-3; 7 bases map to TRBD1. The ends lost 5 bases at V and 0 bases at J; junction bases unmatched: 8. The germline CDR1 and CDR2 sequences are SGHNT and YENEEA. This CDR3 spans 16 amino acids. The CDR3 coding sequence is TGTGCCAGCAGCACGAGGACAGGTGGAAGCACAGATACGCAGTATTTT. Protein: CASSTRTGGSTDTQYF.

V usage is TRBV4-2 and J usage is TRBJ2-1; no firm D call. The CDR3 contains 13 residues. The V and J ends lost 3 bases and 9 bases respectively, with 12 bases between them. The germline CDR1 and CDR2 sequences are LGHNA and YNFKEQ. This CDR3 reads CASSQLGSPEQFF. The CDR3, as DNA: TGTGCCAGCAGCCAGTTGGGCTCCCCTGAGCAGTTCTTC.

V gene TRBV18 combines with J gene TRBJ2-2, with 9 nucleotides matching TRBD1. Germline V gene data show CDR1 as KGHSH and CDR2 as LQKENI. With 5 bases clipped from V and 0 bases from J, the junction kept 4 bases outside the gene matches. This CDR3 spans 16 amino acids. CDR3 in DNA: TGTGCCAGCTCATCCTGGACAGGGGCGAACACCGGGGAGCTGTTTTTT. Translating it yields CASSSWTGANTGELFF.

The sample holds one count of this clone. V gene TRBV27 combines with J gene TRBJ2-7; D gene unclear. CDR3 length: 12 amino acids. Between the trimmed V and J ends, which lost 5 bases and 2 bases, there was a span of 7 bases. In germline, CDR1 is MNHEY, CDR2 SMNVEV (reference sequence). The CDR3 bases are TGTGCCAGCAGTGGCTCCGCCTACGAGCAGTACTTC. Protein: CASSGSAYEQYF.

This clone was recorded once. The V call is TRBV29-1, the J call TRBJ1-5; 9 positions match TRBD1. With 4 bases clipped from V and 2 bases from J, the junction kept 3 bases outside the gene matches. This CDR3 spans 14 amino acids. Per the germline V gene, CDR1 is SQVTM and CDR2 is ANQGSEA. Written as DNA, the CDR3 is TGCAGCGTTGGGGACAGGGTCGGCAATCAGCCCCAGCATTTT. This translates into CSVGDRVGNQPQHF.

J is TRBJ2-1 and V is TRBV19; D unclear. Trimming left V 4 bases short and J 4 bases short, with 11 bases between. Germline CDR1 is LNHDA and CDR2 is SQIVND (reference sequence). The length of the CDR3 is 14 residues. CDR3 sequence (DNA): TGTGCCAGTAGTACCCCCCGGCGGTACAATGAGCAGTTCTTC. Translating it yields CASSTPRRYNEQFF.

This chain connects TRBV7-8 to TRBJ1-5; 9 nucleotides agree with TRBD1. Unmatched junction bases numbered 10, after V lost 3 bases and J lost 4 bases. CDR3 length: 17 amino acids. Germline values: CDR1 SGHVS, CDR2 FQNEAQ. The CDR3, as DNA: TGTGCCAGCAGCTTGGGGACAGGGCATCAGCCTAATCAGCCCCAGCATTTT. This translates into CASSLGTGHQPNQPQHF.

This chain connects TRBV28 to TRBJ2-7; tentatively, D is TRBD1 (6 bases). Trimming cost V 5 bases and J 3 bases, with 8 bases left between them. Germline V gene sequence: CDR1 MDHEN, CDR2 SYDVKM. This CDR3 has 12 amino acids. CDR3: CASSATGYEQYF. CDR3 bases: TGTGCCAGCAGTGCGACAGGCTACGAGCAGTACTTC.

J is TRBJ2-7 and V is TRBV10-3; the match to TRBD2 covers 9 bases. Germline CDR1 is ENHRY and CDR2 is SYGVKD. The CDR3 runs to 15 residues. V shed 4 bases and J 5 bases; nucleotides not matched to a gene: 9. The CDR3, as DNA: TGTGCCATCAGTGCTCCGACTAGCGGTGCCAACGAGCAGTACTTC. This gives the protein CAISAPTSGANEQYF.

The rearrangement links TRBV2 to TRBJ1-4, with D perhaps TRBD1 (5 bases). Germline values: CDR1 SNHLY, CDR2 FYNNEI. V was clipped by 5 bases and J by 5 bases, with 18 bases between them. The CDR3 sequence is 16 residues long. The CDR3 region is CASSSQGTRMNEKLFF. The DNA of the CDR3 is TGTGCCAGCAGTTCCCAGGGCACGCGGATGAATGAAAAACTGTTTTTT.

The rearrangement links TRBV19 to TRBJ1-5; the D gene is possibly TRBD1 (6 bases). The V and J ends lost 9 bases and 6 bases respectively, with 21 bases between them. The CDR3 has 15 amino acids. Germline CDR1 LNHDA, CDR2 SQIVND (reference sequence). In DNA, the CDR3 is TGTGCCAGCCACCACCAGGGTGGGGGGGCTCAGCCCCAGCATTTT. Its translation: CASHHQGGGAQPQHF. Using reference TRBV19 and TRBJ1-5 for the parts outside the CDR3, the full variable domain is DGGITQSPKYLFRKEGQNVTLSCEQNLNHDAMYWYRQDPGQGLRLIYYSQIVNDFQKGDIAEGYSVSREKKESFPLTVTSAQKNPTAFYLCASHHQGGGAQPQHFGDGTRLSIL.

V gene TRBV30 combines with J gene TRBJ1-2; tentatively, D is TRBD1 (5 bases). The CDR3 sequence is 13 residues long. The germline V gene encodes CDR1 GTSNPN and CDR2 SVGIG (reference sequence). V dropped 0 bases and J dropped 4 bases, with 9 bases sitting between them. CDR3 sequence: CAWSVQETYGYTF. The CDR3 coding sequence is TGTGCCTGGAGTGTACAGGAGACCTATGGCTACACCTTC.

The rearrangement links TRBV6-1 to TRBJ2-4; tentative D call: TRBD2 (5 bases). The CDR3 contains 15 residues. Germline CDR1 MNHNS, CDR2 SASEGT. V was pared by 6 bases and J by 8 bases, with 20 bases between. This CDR3 is CASRKSNAVGDIQYF. CDR3 nucleotides: TGTGCCAGCAGAAAATCCAACGCGGTCGGGGACATTCAGTACTTC.

This chain links TRBV10-3 with TRBJ2-7, with 7 bases identical to TRBD2. The CDR3 extends over 14 amino acids. The germline V gene encodes CDR1 ENHRY and CDR2 SYGVKD. The trim removed 5 bases at V and 1 base at J, leaving 5 bases unmatched. Written as DNA, the CDR3 is TGTGCCATCAGTCGGCTAGCGGCGTCCTACGAGCAGTACTTC. Its translation: CAISRLAASYEQYF.

This chain links TRBV18 with TRBJ1-1; D is perhaps TRBD1 (6 bases). Between the trimmed V and J ends, which lost 2 bases and 0 bases, there was a span of 13 bases. CDR1 and CDR2 (germline): KGHSH, LQKENI. The CDR3 is 16 amino acids. The CDR3: CASSPTRGQMNTEAFF. The CDR3 bases are TGTGCCAGCTCACCAACCCGAGGACAGATGAACACTGAAGCTTTCTTT.

V is TRBV30 and J is TRBJ2-7; 7 nucleotides agree with TRBD1. The germline CDR1 and CDR2 sequences are GTSNPN and SVGIG (reference sequence). V lost 5 bases, J lost 6 bases, and 7 bases stayed unmatched. CDR3 length equals 12 residues. The CDR3 DNA follows: TGTGCCTGGGGCCCCAACAGGGGCGAGCAGTACTTC. Protein: CAWGPNRGEQYF.

The chain employs TRBV5-1 and TRBJ2-7; 13 nucleotides line up with TRBD2. The trim removed 4 bases at V and 7 bases at J, leaving 8 bases unmatched. CDR3 length: 15 residues. Germline V lookup: CDR1 SGHRS, CDR2 YFSETQ. The CDR3 bases are TGCGCCAGCAGCCAGGGACTAGCGGGAAAGGGAGAGCAGTACTTC. Residues: CASSQGLAGKGEQYF.

This chain links TRBV12-5 with TRBJ1-1; maybe TRBD1 (5 bases). The CDR3 has 12 amino acids. The germline V gene has CDR1 LGHNT and CDR2 FRNRAP. The CDR3 coding sequence is TGTGCAAGCGGGGCCTGGAACACTGAAGCTTTCTTT. It specifies CASGAWNTEAFF.

The CDR3 spells CASHGGGGNNEQFF. Here the CDR3 DNA reads TGTGCCAGCCATGGGGGAGGGGGGAACAATGAGCAGTTCTTC. This chain joins TRBV5-4 and TRBJ2-1, with D tentatively TRBD2 (7 bases). The CDR3 loop spans 14 amino acids. V was cut by 7 bases and J by 5 bases, with 16 bases left in between. The germline CDR1 and CDR2 sequences are SGHNT and YYREEE (reference sequence).